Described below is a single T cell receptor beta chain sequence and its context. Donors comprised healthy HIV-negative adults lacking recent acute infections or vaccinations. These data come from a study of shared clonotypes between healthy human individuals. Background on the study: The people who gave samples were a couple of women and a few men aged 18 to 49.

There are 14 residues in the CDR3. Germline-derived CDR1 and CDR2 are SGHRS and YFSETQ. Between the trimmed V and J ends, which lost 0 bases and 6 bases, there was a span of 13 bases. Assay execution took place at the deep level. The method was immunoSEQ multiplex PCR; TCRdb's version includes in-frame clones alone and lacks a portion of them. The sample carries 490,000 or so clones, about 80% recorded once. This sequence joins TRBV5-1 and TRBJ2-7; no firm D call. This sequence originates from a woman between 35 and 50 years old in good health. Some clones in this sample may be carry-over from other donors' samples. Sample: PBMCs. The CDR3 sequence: CASSLGIGSLEQYF. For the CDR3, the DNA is TGCGCCAGCAGCTTGGGAATAGGGTCTCTCGAGCAGTACTTC.